This T cell receptor (beta chain) was identified in a study of blood T cells in healthy people across ages. Points from the study as a whole: There were more naive CD4+ cells and higher diversity in long-lived donors than in aged donors. Percentage of naive T cells showed a strong correlation with TCR beta diversity.

This clonotype was detected a few times. The antigen is unknown. Deletions cut 5 bases from V and 2 bases from J, with 12 bases between. This CDR3 spans 13 amino acids. Looked up from germline, CDR1 is SQVTM and CDR2 is ANQGSEA. The authors ran a second PCR of roughly 7 to 11 cycles using a sample-barcoded 5' primer and a J-beta primer mix. The authors tagged each cDNA molecule using a template-switch adaptor with 12 random nucleotides. One entry per CDR3 protein, called by TCRdb with MiXCR from the 5' RACE reads. The table shows fewer than 2,000,000 distinct CDR3 sequences, with 30% to 40% occurring only once.

The sequence derives from a human donor in good health. Sequenced input: blood. The V call is TRBV29-1, the J call TRBJ1-2; D call uncertain. The DNA of the CDR3 is TGCAGCGTTCAAGTACAAGCCAACTATGGCTACACCTTC. This translates into CSVQVQANYGYTF. Filled out from reference TRBV29-1 and TRBJ1-2, the complete variable domain reads SAVISQKPSRDICQRGTSLTIQCQVDSQVTMMFWYRQQPGQSLTLIATANQGSEATYESGFVIDKFPISRPNLTFSTLTVSNMSPEDSSIYLCSVQVQANYGYTFGSGTRLTVV.